This T cell receptor (beta chain) was captured in a study of cytomegalovirus exposure and HLA in healthy donors. V shed 6 bases, J shed 4 bases, and the junction held 8 bases outside the gene matches. The CDR3 runs 15 residues. Germline CDR1 and CDR2: PRHDT and FYEKMQ (reference sequence). The PCR employed 60 Vbeta primers together with 13 Jbeta primers. Measured with immunoSEQ multiplex PCR; TCRdb has only the in-frame clones, and not every one. The sample lists 130,000 to 150,000 clones, 70% to 80% occurring once. This TCR was sampled from a male donor in good health and CMV-seronegative. Sequencing input: PBMCs. This chain uses TRBV13 with TRBJ2-2; TRBD1 matches 7 bases. In nucleotides, the CDR3 is TGTGCCAGCAGTTTAAGAGGGGGCAGCACCGGGGAGCTGTTTTTT. Its translation is CASSLRGGSTGELFF.